This T cell receptor beta chain was documented in a study of T cells in Graves' hyperthyroidism and ophthalmopathy. Study-level information: Prior to any treatment, at the point of initial diagnosis, peripheral blood was collected.

Clinicians diagnosed patients from clinical symptoms, serum thyroxine and TRAb, thyroid ultrasound and orbital computed tomography. Researchers took RNA transcripts and amplified the TCR beta CDR3 regions from them. HTBI primers were employed in a first-round RT-PCR of the TCR CDR3. MiXCR, run by TCRdb on the multiplex PCR reads, gives a single entry per CDR3 protein. The sample contains around 300,000 distinct CDR3 sequences, approximately 21% of which appear only once. V gave up 5 bases and J gave up 3 bases; unmatched junction bases: 9. CDR3 length: 16 amino acids. The germline CDR1 and CDR2 sequences are SGHTA and FQGNSA.

The source of this sequence is a man aged 25 to 40 with Graves' ophthalmopathy. Sequencing input: blood. The chain employs TRBV7-2 and TRBJ2-1; 8 nucleotides agree with TRBD1. The DNA of the CDR3 is TGTGCCAGCAGCCATTTCGGACAGGGCAACTACAATGAGCAGTTCTTC. Its translation is CASSHFGQGNYNEQFF.